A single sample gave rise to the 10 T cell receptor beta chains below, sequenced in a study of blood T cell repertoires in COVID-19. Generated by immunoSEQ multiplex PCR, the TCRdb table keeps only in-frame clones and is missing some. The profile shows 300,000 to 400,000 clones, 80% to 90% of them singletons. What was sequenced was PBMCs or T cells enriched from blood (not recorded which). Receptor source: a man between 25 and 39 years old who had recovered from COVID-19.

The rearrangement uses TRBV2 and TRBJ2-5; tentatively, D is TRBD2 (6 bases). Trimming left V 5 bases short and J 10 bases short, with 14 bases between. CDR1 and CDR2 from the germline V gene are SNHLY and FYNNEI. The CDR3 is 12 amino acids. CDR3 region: CASSRGIASQYF. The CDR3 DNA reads TGTGCCAGCAGTCGGGGGATTGCGAGCCAGTACTTC.

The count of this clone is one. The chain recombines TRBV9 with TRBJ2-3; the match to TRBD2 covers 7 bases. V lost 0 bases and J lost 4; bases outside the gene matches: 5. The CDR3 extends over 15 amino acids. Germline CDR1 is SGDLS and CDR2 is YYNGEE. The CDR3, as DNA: TGTGCCAGCAGCGTAGTCCCTAGCGGTGCAGATACGCAGTATTTT. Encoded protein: CASSVVPSGADTQYF.

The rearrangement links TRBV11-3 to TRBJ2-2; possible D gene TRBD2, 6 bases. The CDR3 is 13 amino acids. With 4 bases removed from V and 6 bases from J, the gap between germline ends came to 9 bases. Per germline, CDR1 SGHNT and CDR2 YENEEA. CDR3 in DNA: TGTGCCAGCAGCTCTAGCGTCTCCGGGGAGCTGTTTTTT. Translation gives CASSSSVSGELFF.

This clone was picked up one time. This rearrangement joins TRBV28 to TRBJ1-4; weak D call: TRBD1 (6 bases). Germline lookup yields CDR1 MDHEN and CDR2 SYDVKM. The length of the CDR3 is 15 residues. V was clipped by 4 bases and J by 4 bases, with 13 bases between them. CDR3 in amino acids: CASSSSGTLNEKLFF. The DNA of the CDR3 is TGTGCCAGCAGTTCTTCTGGGACACTTAATGAAAAACTGTTTTTT.

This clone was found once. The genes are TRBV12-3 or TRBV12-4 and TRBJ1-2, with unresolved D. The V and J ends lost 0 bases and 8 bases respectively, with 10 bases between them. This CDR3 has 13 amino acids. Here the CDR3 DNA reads TGTGCCAGCAGTTTAGCGGCCTTCGGGGGCTACACCTTC. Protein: CASSLAAFGGYTF.

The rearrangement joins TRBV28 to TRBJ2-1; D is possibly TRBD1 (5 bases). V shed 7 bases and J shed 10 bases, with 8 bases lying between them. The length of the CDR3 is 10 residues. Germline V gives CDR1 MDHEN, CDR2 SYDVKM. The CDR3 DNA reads TGTGCCAGCACTGGGGCAGAGCAGTTCTTC. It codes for CASTGAEQFF.

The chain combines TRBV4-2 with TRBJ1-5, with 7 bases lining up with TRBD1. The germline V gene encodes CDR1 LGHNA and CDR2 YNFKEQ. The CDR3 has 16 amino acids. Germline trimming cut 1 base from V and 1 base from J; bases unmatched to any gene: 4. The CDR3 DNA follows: TGTGCCAGCAGCCAAGTGACAGGGAGAAGCAATCAGCCCCAGCATTTT. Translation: CASSQVTGRSNQPQHF.

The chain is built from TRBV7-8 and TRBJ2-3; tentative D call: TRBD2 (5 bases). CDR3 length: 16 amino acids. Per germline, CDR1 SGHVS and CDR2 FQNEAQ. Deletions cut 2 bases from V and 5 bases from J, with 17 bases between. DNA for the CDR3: TGTGCCAGCAGCTTACGCCAACGGCCCCGGGAAGATACGCAGTATTTT. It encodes CASSLRQRPREDTQYF. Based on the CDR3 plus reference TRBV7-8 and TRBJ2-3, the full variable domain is GAGVSQSPRYKVAKRGQDVALRCDPISGHVSLFWYQQALGQGPEFLTYFQNEAQLDKSGLPSDRFFAERPEGSVSTLKIQRTQQEDSAVYLCASSLRQRPREDTQYFGPGTRLTVL.

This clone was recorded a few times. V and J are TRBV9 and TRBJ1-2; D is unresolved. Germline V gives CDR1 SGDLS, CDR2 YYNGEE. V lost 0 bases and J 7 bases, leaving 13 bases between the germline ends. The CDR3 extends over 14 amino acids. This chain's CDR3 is CASSVGSTSGGYTF. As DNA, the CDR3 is TGTGCCAGCAGCGTAGGATCGACCTCGGGTGGCTACACCTTC.

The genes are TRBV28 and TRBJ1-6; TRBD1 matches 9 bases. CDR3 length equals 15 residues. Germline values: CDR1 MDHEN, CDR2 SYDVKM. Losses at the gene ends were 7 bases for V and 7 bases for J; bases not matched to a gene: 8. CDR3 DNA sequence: TGTGCCAGCACGCTAAACAGGGGGCGGAATTCACCCCTCCACTTT. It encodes CASTLNRGRNSPLHF.